This T cell receptor (beta chain) stems from a study of blood T cell repertoires in COVID-19. The wider study: Sample material is recorded as cDNA or gDNA derived from T cells, B-cell-depleted T cells, or PBMCs.

Germline CDR1 is LNHDA and CDR2 is SQIVND (reference sequence). This CDR3 is 13 amino acids long. Trimming removed 4 bases from V and 6 bases from J, with 12 bases in between. Sequencing was performed with immunoSEQ multiplex PCR; in TCRdb, only in-frame clones are kept and a portion is missing. In the table there are around 390,000 clones, around nine tenths of which are singletons. Recruits, aged roughly 18 to 95 years, lived in 20 to 30 US areas. Participant-reported clinical history was the basis for cohort assignment. The specimen sequenced was PBMCs or T cells enriched from blood (not recorded which). The chain has TRBV19 and TRBJ1-1, with D hard to call. The sequence came from a woman aged 45-60 years who had recovered from COVID-19. The CDR3 spells CASSTPGVPEAFF. The DNA for the CDR3 is TGTGCCAGTAGTACCCCCGGTGTGCCTGAAGCTTTCTTT.